The next 21 T cell receptor beta chains were all read from a single sample in a study of T-cell memory formation after mild COVID-19 (dated by TCRdb to 2020 to 2023). The library was built by means of 5' RACE. TCRdb names Illumina NovaSeq 6000 as the instrument used. TCRdb took the public reads, trimmed them with fastp at Q25, ran MiXCR for clone calling and kept in-frame beta chains. Entries are consolidated by CDR3 protein sequence, retaining the most common genes and DNA. The sample yields around 500,000 distinct CDR3 sequences; 15% to 20% were counted once. Over 9% of the sample goes to the ten largest clones. Sequencing used PBMCs or a T cell subset sorted from them (not recorded which). The source of these receptors is an adult woman who had mild COVID-19 (a few samples of this study predate the infection). The sample titles of this study are shuffled in the database, so cell type and time point are left out; the donor was told from shared clones.

This clonotype was picked up a small number of times. The chain uses TRBV11-2 and TRBJ2-2, with D maybe TRBD2 (5 bases). Germline loops: CDR1 SGHAT, CDR2 FQNNGV. V was clipped by 5 bases and J by 6 bases, with 16 bases between them. The CDR3 is 15 amino acids. CDR3 residues: CASSTTRGMAGELFF. CDR3 DNA sequence: TGTGCCAGCAGCACCACGAGAGGGATGGCCGGGGAGCTGTTTTTT.

The chain carries TRBV9 and TRBJ2-5, with 9 bases fitting TRBD2. Per germline, CDR1 SGDLS and CDR2 YYNGEE. The CDR3 sequence is 16 residues long. V gave up 3 bases and J gave up 2 bases; unmatched junction bases: 8. This CDR3 reads CASSGGLARTQETQYF. The CDR3 DNA follows: TGTGCCAGCAGCGGCGGACTAGCGCGCACTCAAGAGACCCAGTACTTC.

V is TRBV5-5 and J is TRBJ1-4, with 7 nucleotides matching TRBD1. J was trimmed by 7 bases and V by 0 bases; bases with no gene match: 0. Germline V CDR1 and CDR2: SGHKS, YYEKEE (reference sequence). CDR3 length equals 13 residues. CDR3 bases: TGTGCCAGCAGCTTGGAGGGGGCTGAAAAACTGTTTTTT. Translation gives CASSLEGAEKLFF.

This sequence joins TRBV15 and TRBJ2-6; D gene uncertain. The CDR3 contains 18 residues. V lost 3 bases, J lost 0 bases, and 15 bases lay in between. In germline, CDR1 is LNHNV, CDR2 YYDKDF (reference sequence). CDR3 coding DNA: TGTGCCACCAGCAGCGAGCGTAGAGTGAGCTCTGGGGCCAACGTCCTGACTTTC. It encodes CATSSERRVSSGANVLTF.

This clonotype was detected many times. V gene TRBV7-6 combines with J gene TRBJ2-7, with D possibly TRBD1 on 5 matching bases. The CDR3 is 14 amino acids. The V end was cut by 6 bases, the J end by 7 bases, with 19 bases between. Germline V gene data show CDR1 as SGHVS and CDR2 as FNYEAQ. As DNA, the CDR3 is TGTGCCAGCAGACAGACAGATAGTACCGGGGAGCAGTACTTC. Its protein product is CASRQTDSTGEQYF. Full variable domain (remainder filled in from reference TRBV7-6 and TRBJ2-7): GAGVSQSPRYKVTKRGQDVALRCDPISGHVSLYWYRQALGQGPEFLTYFNYEAQQDKSGLPNDRFSAERPEGSISTLTIQRTEQRDSAMYRCASRQTDSTGEQYFGPGTRLTVT.

The chain couples TRBV7-2 to TRBJ1-2; 7 positions agree with TRBD1. Germline V gene sequence: CDR1 SGHTA, CDR2 FQGNSA. V gave up 7 bases and J gave up 7 bases; unmatched junction bases: 12. The CDR3 is made up of 14 amino acids. The CDR3 loop is CASTVSGGRSGYTF. CDR3 bases: TGTGCCAGCACCGTATCAGGGGGGCGCTCTGGCTACACCTTC.

This clonotype was found a few times. The J gene is TRBJ2-2, the V gene TRBV7-3, with 9 bases lining up with TRBD2. V lost 0 bases to trimming and J lost 4 bases; unmatched junction nucleotides: 0. The V gene's germline CDR1 is SGHTA and CDR2 FQGTGA. There are 15 residues in the CDR3. The chain's CDR3 is CASSLTSGGTGELFF. The CDR3 DNA follows: TGTGCCAGCAGCTTAACTAGCGGGGGCACCGGGGAGCTGTTTTTT.

The CDR3 sequence is CSAMGVKEQFF. CDR3 coding DNA: TGCAGTGCTATGGGGGTAAAGGAGCAGTTCTTC. J is TRBJ2-1 and V is TRBV20-1, with D tentatively TRBD1 or TRBD2 (5 bases each). Germline V lookup: CDR1 DFQATT, CDR2 SNEGSKA (reference sequence). The CDR3 is 11 residues long. The germline V and J ends were trimmed by 4 bases and 10 bases, with 11 bases remaining between them.

In its sample, this clonotype was seen many times. The chain uses TRBV7-9 and TRBJ2-1, with D tentatively TRBD1 (5 bases). CDR1 SEHNR and CDR2 FQNEAQ come from the germline V gene (reference sequence). This CDR3 comprises 15 residues. The V and J ends lost 1 base and 1 base respectively, with 8 bases between them. The CDR3 loop is CASSLVGQSYNEQFF. The CDR3 DNA follows: TGTGCCAGCAGCTTAGTGGGGCAGTCCTACAATGAGCAGTTCTTC.

In its sample, this clonotype was seen a few times. The chain is built from TRBV6-2 or TRBV6-3 and TRBJ2-7; 9 bases align to TRBD1. Per germline, CDR1 MNHEY and CDR2 SVGEGT. This CDR3 has 15 amino acids. The J segment lost 3 bases and the V segment lost 5 bases, leaving 8 bases of the junction unmatched. CDR3: CASSQTGTGIYEQYF. The DNA for the CDR3 is TGTGCCAGCAGTCAGACCGGGACAGGGATCTACGAGCAGTACTTC.

This clonotype was counted ten times or more. The CDR3 reads CASSPRWTRDEQFF. In DNA form, the CDR3 reads TGTGCCAGCAGCCCCCGTTGGACTCGGGATGAGCAGTTCTTC. The chain carries TRBV5-5 and TRBJ2-1, with D perhaps TRBD2 (5 bases). The V gene lost 4 bases and the J gene lost 8 bases, with 16 bases spanning the gap. This CDR3 region has 14 residues. Germline CDR1 SGHKS, CDR2 YYEKEE (reference sequence).

This clonotype has a handful of counts. The V call is TRBV11-2, the J call TRBJ1-4; 7 nucleotides line up with TRBD1. The V and J ends lost 5 bases and 7 bases, in that order; junction bases with no gene match: 1. This CDR3 comprises 12 residues. Germline-derived CDR1 and CDR2 are SGHAT and FQNNGV. The CDR3 DNA follows: TGTGCCAGCAGCCCAGGGGGTGAAAAACTGTTTTTT. Its translation: CASSPGGEKLFF.

This sequence joins TRBV7-9 and TRBJ1-1; TRBD1 is a possible D gene (5 bases). Germline lookup yields CDR1 SEHNR and CDR2 FQNEAQ (reference sequence). Trimming stripped 5 bases from V and 6 bases from J, with 19 bases between. The CDR3 runs to 15 residues. CDR3 loop: CASSPSTGYRSEAFF. DNA of the CDR3: TGTGCCAGCAGCCCTTCCACAGGATATCGATCTGAAGCTTTCTTT.

This clonotype was counted only a few times. This chain joins TRBV6-6 and TRBJ2-7, with 8 bases that match TRBD2. V lost 6 bases, J lost 1 base, and 14 bases stayed unmatched. The V gene's germline CDR1 is MNHNY and CDR2 SVGAGI (reference sequence). This CDR3 spans 17 amino acids. This CDR3 is CASSRPLSGTYSYEQYF. The DNA of the CDR3 is TGTGCCAGCAGCCGCCCTCTTAGCGGGACCTATTCCTACGAGCAGTACTTC.

V gene TRBV25-1 combines with J gene TRBJ2-1, with D perhaps matching TRBD2 (6 bases). The length of the CDR3 is 14 residues. Germline V gives CDR1 MGHDK, CDR2 SYGVNS. V was trimmed by 6 bases and J by 2 bases, leaving 11 bases between them. CDR3 nucleotides: TGTGCCAGCAGCCGGGGGAGCGCCTACAATGAGCAGTTCTTC. Translation gives CASSRGSAYNEQFF.

This clonotype was counted between two and nine times. The chain combines TRBV6-6 with TRBJ2-3, with D possibly matching TRBD2 (5 bases). The V end lost 2 bases, the J end lost 2 bases, and 8 bases lay between the germline ends. Germline loops: CDR1 MNHNY, CDR2 SVGAGI (reference sequence). The CDR3 covers 14 residues. CDR3 nucleotides: TGTGCCAGCAGTTACGGGAGTTACACAGATACGCAGTATTTT. Its protein is CASSYGSYTDTQYF.

The chain recombines TRBV18 with TRBJ2-1; the D gene is possibly TRBD1 (5 bases). Germline V CDR1 and CDR2: KGHSH, LQKENI. CDR3 length: 14 residues. V was trimmed by 2 bases and J by 0 bases, leaving 5 bases between them. The CDR3 region is CASSPRGSYNEQFF. The DNA of the CDR3 is TGTGCCAGCTCACCAAGGGGCTCCTACAATGAGCAGTTCTTC.

This clonotype was observed a few times. This CDR3 is missing its conserved last phenylalanine or tryptophan, likely due to a read error. This chain uses TRBV3-1 with TRBJ1-2; TRBD1 matches at 7 bases. Looked up from germline, CDR1 is LGHDT and CDR2 is YNNKEL (reference sequence). J was trimmed by 4 bases and V by 5 bases; bases with no gene match: 7. The CDR3 runs 14 residues. The CDR3 loop reads CASSGQGVFYGYTL. DNA for the CDR3: TGTGCCAGCAGCGGGCAGGGGGTTTTCTATGGCTACACCCTC.

V gene TRBV18 combines with J gene TRBJ2-3, with 8 bases identical to TRBD2. The junction had 10 bases not matched to a gene; V was cut back by 6 bases and J by 5 bases. CDR1 KGHSH and CDR2 LQKENI come from the germline V gene. This CDR3 region has 15 residues. The CDR3, as DNA: TGTGCCAGCTCCCCCCCCGGGAGGGCCGGAGATACGCAGTATTTT. It codes for CASSPPGRAGDTQYF.

The table lists this clonotype with a few counts. The J gene is TRBJ1-5, the V gene TRBV19, with D unclear. Trimming pared 8 bases from V and 0 bases from J, leaving 14 bases between. The CDR3 is 15 amino acids. The germline gives CDR1 LNHDA, CDR2 SQIVND (reference sequence). CDR3 sequence reads: CASELDPYSNQPQHF. DNA for the CDR3: TGTGCCAGTGAGTTGGACCCTTATAGCAATCAGCCCCAGCATTTT. The whole variable domain, remainder taken from reference TRBV19 and TRBJ1-5, is DGGITQSPKYLFRKEGQNVTLSCEQNLNHDAMYWYRQDPGQGLRLIYYSQIVNDFQKGDIAEGYSVSREKKESFPLTVTSAQKNPTAFYLCASELDPYSNQPQHFGDGTRLSIL.

V is TRBV20-1 and J is TRBJ2-1; D unresolved. The V and J ends lost 0 bases and 8 bases respectively, with 8 bases between them. The CDR3 loop spans 12 amino acids. The germline V gene has CDR1 DFQATT and CDR2 SNEGSKA (reference sequence). In DNA form, the CDR3 reads TGCAGTGCTAGAGATCCTATCCATGAGCAGTTCTTC. As protein: CSARDPIHEQFF.